Each of the 11 T cell receptor beta chains below was sequenced from the same sample in a study of neoadjuvant anti-PD-1 for oral cavity cancer. Libraries were prepared by immunoSEQ multiplex PCR; TCRdb keeps only in-frame clonotypes and omits some of them. The sample contains roughly 15,000 clones, less than 80% of which appear only once. Source: PBMCs, taken before nivolumab (anti-PD-1) treatment. These receptors were taken from a person aged 35 to 85 with oral cavity squamous cell carcinoma.

This rearrangement joins TRBV27 to TRBJ1-5, with D maybe TRBD1 (5 bases). Germline lookup yields CDR1 MNHEY and CDR2 SMNVEV (reference sequence). Trimming took 1 base from V and 0 from J, leaving 13 bases between them. The CDR3 has 17 amino acids. DNA of the CDR3: TGTGCCAGCAGTTTATACGCGCGACAGCTTAGCAATCAGCCCCAGCATTTT. It codes for CASSLYARQLSNQPQHF.

This chain connects TRBV28 to TRBJ2-7; D possibly corresponds to TRBD2 (5 bases). Germline loops: CDR1 MDHEN, CDR2 SYDVKM. V was clipped by 5 bases and J by 1 base, with 15 bases between them. This CDR3 contains 15 residues. CDR3 DNA sequence: TGTGCCAGCAGTCCCTCCCCTGAGCGGTCCTACGAGCAGTACTTC. Protein product: CASSPSPERSYEQYF.

This clone was recorded a few times. The chain is built from TRBV13 and TRBJ1-2; D not certain. V lost 3 bases, J lost 8 bases, and 13 bases lay in between. The germline gives CDR1 PRHDT, CDR2 FYEKMQ (reference sequence). The CDR3 consists of 13 residues. CDR3 sequence: CASSLSEAIGYTF. The CDR3 DNA reads as TGTGCCAGCAGCTTGAGTGAAGCCATAGGCTACACCTTC.

The rearrangement uses TRBV11-3 and TRBJ2-3; 7 nucleotides line up with TRBD2. Germline CDR1 reads SGHNT; CDR2 reads YENEEA. CDR3 length: 15 residues. The V and J ends lost 1 base and 2 bases, in that order; junction bases with no gene match: 3. CDR3 sequence (DNA): TGTGCCAGCAGCTTAGGGCGGGGGAACACAGATACGCAGTATTTT. This gives the protein CASSLGRGNTDTQYF.

V is TRBV5-6 and J is TRBJ2-1, with D unresolved. V dropped 4 bases and J dropped 7 bases, with 6 bases sitting between them. CDR1 and CDR2 from the germline V gene are SGHDT and YYEEEE. The CDR3 runs 11 residues. CDR3 loop: CASSRHNEQFF. DNA of the CDR3: TGTGCCAGCAGCCGACATAATGAGCAGTTCTTC.

This chain connects TRBV7-9 to TRBJ2-7; the D gene is possibly TRBD1 (5 bases). Per germline, CDR1 SEHNR and CDR2 FQNEAQ (reference sequence). The CDR3 length is 14 residues. Trimming left V 5 bases short and J 6 bases short, with 17 bases between. CDR3 DNA: TGTGCCAGCAGCAAGACAGCCTTGAGTTCCGAGCAGTACTTC. Its protein is CASSKTALSSEQYF.

By share of the sample, this clone is medium-sized (0.01 to 0.1%). The V gene is TRBV6-1, the J gene TRBJ2-2, with no clear D. This CDR3 is 14 amino acids long. Trimming cost V 5 bases and J 5 bases, with 12 bases left between them. Per the germline V gene, CDR1 is MNHNS and CDR2 is SASEGT. The CDR3 nucleotides are TGTGCCAGCAGTTCACGGGTCGAAACCGGGGAGCTGTTTTTT. Protein sequence: CASSSRVETGELFF.

The chain is built from TRBV14 and TRBJ2-7; D uncertain. Between the trimmed V and J ends, which lost 6 bases and 3 bases, there was a span of 18 bases. In germline, CDR1 is SGHDN, CDR2 FVKESK. The CDR3 spans 15 residues. The DNA for the CDR3 is TGTGCCAGCAGAAGAGAGTCAACCCCTTACTACGAGCAGTACTTC. Protein: CASRRESTPYYEQYF.

The chain joins TRBV5-8 to TRBJ1-6; D call uncertain. Between the trimmed V and J ends, which lost 7 bases and 7 bases, there was a span of 9 bases. The CDR3 loop spans 12 amino acids. Germline V CDR1 and CDR2: SGHTS, YDEGEE. This CDR3 is CASEGWNSPLHF. The DNA of the CDR3 is TGTGCCAGCGAGGGATGGAATTCACCCCTCCACTTT.

This clone was recorded a few times. The V gene is TRBV2, the J gene TRBJ1-5; a possible D gene is TRBD1 (6 bases). V lost 4 bases to trimming and J lost 2 bases, with 9 bases between them. Looked up from germline, CDR1 is SNHLY and CDR2 is FYNNEI. The CDR3 sequence is 14 residues long. The CDR3 sequence is CASSGGGGNQPQHF. Written as DNA, the CDR3 is TGTGCCAGCAGTGGGGGGGGCGGCAATCAGCCCCAGCATTTT.

This clone turned up a few times. The V and J genes are TRBV7-8 and TRBJ2-1, with 9 bases matching TRBD2. CDR1 SGHVS and CDR2 FQNEAQ come from the germline V gene. J lost 9 bases, V lost 1 base, and 10 bases had no gene match. CDR3 length: 16 residues. The chain's CDR3 is CASSLVTGGRAPEQFF. In DNA, the CDR3 is TGTGCCAGCAGCTTAGTGACAGGCGGGAGGGCCCCTGAGCAGTTCTTC.